Sequencing of this T cell receptor beta chain was carried out in a study of immune cell composition in non-small cell lung cancer. Study details: Histologic subtype was mainly adenocarcinoma or squamous cell carcinoma.

Data came from immunoSEQ multiplex PCR; TCRdb stores just in-frame clones and leaves some out. Here the sample spans 6,600 or so clones, about 79% being singletons. Points from the study as a whole: Smoking pack-years did not significantly correlate with tumour TCR-beta clonality. Tumour-reactive clones were not shown to match dominant in vivo tumour clones.

Normal lung was taken at the farthest possible site, at least 3 cm from tumour. On this clone: The antigen remains undetermined.

Input material: non-adjacent lung tissue. The receptor was derived from a human donor with non-small cell lung cancer.

CDR3 residues: CASSRSEGVSDTQYF. CDR3 sequence (DNA): TGTGCCAGCAGTCGTTCCGAAGGGGTATCAGATACGCAGTATTTT. V and J are TRBV27 and TRBJ2-3, with D possibly being TRBD1 (5 bases). Germline values: CDR1 MNHEY, CDR2 SMNVEV (reference sequence). The CDR3 spans 15 residues. V shed 5 bases and J shed 4 bases, with 16 bases lying between them.